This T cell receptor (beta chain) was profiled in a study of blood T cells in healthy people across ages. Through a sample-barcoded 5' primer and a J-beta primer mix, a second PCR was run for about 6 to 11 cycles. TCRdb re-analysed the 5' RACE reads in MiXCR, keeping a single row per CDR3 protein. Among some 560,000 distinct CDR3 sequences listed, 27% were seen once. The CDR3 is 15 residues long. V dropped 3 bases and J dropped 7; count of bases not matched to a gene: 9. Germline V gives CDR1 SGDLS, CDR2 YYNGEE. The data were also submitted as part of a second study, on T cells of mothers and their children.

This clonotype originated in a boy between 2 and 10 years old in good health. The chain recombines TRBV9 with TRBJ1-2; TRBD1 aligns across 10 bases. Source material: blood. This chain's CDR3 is CASSAPTGGSSGYTF. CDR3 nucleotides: TGTGCCAGCAGCGCCCCGACAGGGGGCTCGAGTGGCTACACCTTC.